The present entry profiles one T cell receptor beta chain with its context. Its antigen is undetermined. The data stem from a study of T cell responses to AZD1222 COVID-19 vaccine. Study-level points and caveats: Epitopes outside B.1.351 and B.1.1.7 mutated regions reportedly drew nearly half of spike TCRs. Recipients of AZD1222 seropositive at baseline numbered only 5 or 6.

Here immunoSEQ multiplex PCR was the method, and the copy in TCRdb shows in-frame clones only, minus some. The sample lists roughly 120,000 clones, roughly 84% occurring once. The CDR3 length is 14 residues. In germline, CDR1 is SGHKS, CDR2 YYEKEE (reference sequence). Between the trimmed V and J ends, which lost 1 base and 7 bases, there was a span of 11 bases. This receptor was identified in an adult in good health. The material was peripheral blood, obtained on day 0 of AZD1222 vaccination. This chain uses TRBV5-5 with TRBJ1-4; D remains ambiguous. As DNA, the CDR3 is TGTGCCAGCAGCTTGATGAACCAGGTTGAAAAACTGTTTTTT. Translated, it gives CASSLMNQVEKLFF.